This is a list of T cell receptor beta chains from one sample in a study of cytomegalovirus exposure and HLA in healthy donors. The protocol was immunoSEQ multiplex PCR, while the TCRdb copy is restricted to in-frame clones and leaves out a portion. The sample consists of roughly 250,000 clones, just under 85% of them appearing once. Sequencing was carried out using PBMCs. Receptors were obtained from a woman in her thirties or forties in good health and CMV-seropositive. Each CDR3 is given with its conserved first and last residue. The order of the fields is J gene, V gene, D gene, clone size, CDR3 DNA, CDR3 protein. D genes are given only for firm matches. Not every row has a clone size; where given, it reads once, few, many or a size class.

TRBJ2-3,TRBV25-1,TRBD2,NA,TGTGCCAGCAGTGAATATTTCCGGGAGGGGGATACAGATACGCAGTATTTT,CASSEYFREGDTDTQYF
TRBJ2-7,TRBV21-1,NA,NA,TGTGCCAGCAGCAAAGCTTCAGGGGTCCACGAGCAGTACTTC,CASSKASGVHEQYF
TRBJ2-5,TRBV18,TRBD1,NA,TGTGCCAGCTCACCACCCGGGTCTACGACAGGGGGCGGAGGGACCCAGTACTTC,CASSPPGSTTGGGGTQYF
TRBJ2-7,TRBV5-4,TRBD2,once,TGTGCCAGCAGGTTAGCGGGAGGGGTCAACGAGCAGTACTTC,CASRLAGGVNEQYF
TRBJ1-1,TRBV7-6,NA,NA,TGTGCCAGCAGCTTATTCCTGGCCAGTGAAGCTTTCTTT,CASSLFLASEAFF
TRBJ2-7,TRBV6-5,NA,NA,TGTGCCAGCAGTTACTCTTCGGGATCCTACGAGCAGTACTTC,CASSYSSGSYEQYF
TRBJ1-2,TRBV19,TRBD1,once,TGTGCCAGTAGTGTAACCCGGGACAGGATATCAGAGAATGGCTACACCTTC,CASSVTRDRISENGYTF
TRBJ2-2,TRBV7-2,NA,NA,TGTGCCAGCAGCTTTTACCCTAGCCATAACACCGGGGAGCTGTTTTTT,CASSFYPSHNTGELFF
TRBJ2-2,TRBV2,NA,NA,TGTGCCAGCAGTGAAGCATCAGGGTTTCTCGTCTCTGCCGGGGAGCTGTTTTTT,CASSEASGFLVSAGELFF
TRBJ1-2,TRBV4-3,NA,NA,TGCGCCAGCAGCCAAGGCCCGGGGACTGTTGGGAACTATGGCTACACCTTC,CASSQGPGTVGNYGYTF
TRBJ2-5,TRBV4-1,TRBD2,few,TGCGCCAGCAGCACTAGCGGGAATGGGGAAGAGACCCAGTACTTC,CASSTSGNGEETQYF
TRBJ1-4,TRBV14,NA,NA,TGTGCCAGCAGCCATACGGGTGGAAAACTGTTTTTT,CASSHTGGKLFF
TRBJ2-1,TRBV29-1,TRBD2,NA,TGCAGCGTTTTAAACGCCGGGACTAGCGGGGGGAATTACAATGAGCAGTTCTTC,CSVLNAGTSGGNYNEQFF
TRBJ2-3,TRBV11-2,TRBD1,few,TGTGCCAGCAGCTTCGGGCAGGGGGCAGATACGCAGTATTTT,CASSFGQGADTQYF
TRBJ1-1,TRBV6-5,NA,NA,TGTGCCAGCTGCGGGGCCGAAGGACGTACTGAAGCTTTCTTT,CASCGAEGRTEAFF
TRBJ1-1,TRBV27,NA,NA,TGTGCCAGCAGCATCAACAGCCCGGAGGGTGAAGCTTTCTTT,CASSINSPEGEAFF
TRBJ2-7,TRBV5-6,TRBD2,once,TGTGCCAGCAGCTTAGCGGGAGACCCTTACGAGCAGTACTTC,CASSLAGDPYEQYF
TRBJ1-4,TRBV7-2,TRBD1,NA,TGTGCCAGCAGCCCGGACAGGGGCGTCCTTAATGAAAAACTGTTTTTT,CASSPDRGVLNEKLFF
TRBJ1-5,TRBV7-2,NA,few,TGTGCCAGCAGCCTAGAATACGGAGGACCCCAGCATTTT,CASSLEYGGPQHF
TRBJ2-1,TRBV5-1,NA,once,TGCGCCAGCAGCTTGGAGAGGGCGACCCAACGGAACAATGAGCAGTTCTTC,CASSLERATQRNNEQFF
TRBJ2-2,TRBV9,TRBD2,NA,TGTGCCAGCAGCACGGTAGCGGGAGGGAACACCGGGGAGCTGTTTTTT,CASSTVAGGNTGELFF
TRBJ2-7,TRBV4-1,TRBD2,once,TGCGCCAGCAGCCAAGATCTTGCTAGCGGTAGCTCCTACGAGCAGTACTTC,CASSQDLASGSSYEQYF
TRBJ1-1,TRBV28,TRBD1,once,TGTGCCAGCAGTTTTGACAGGGCAACTGAAGCTTTCTTT,CASSFDRATEAFF
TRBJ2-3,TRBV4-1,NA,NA,TGCGCCAGCAGCCCCCACCAGGGGGGTACTAGCACAGATACGCAGTATTTT,CASSPHQGGTSTDTQYF
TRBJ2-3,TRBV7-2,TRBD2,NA,TGTGCCAGCAGCTTTGGGTCTAGCGGGGGGAAGGGGATTGGGCAGTATTTT,CASSFGSSGGKGIGQYF
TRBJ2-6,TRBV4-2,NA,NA,TGTGCCAGCAGCCGCCGGGACACCCAAAACTCTGGGGCCAACGTCCTGACTTTC,CASSRRDTQNSGANVLTF
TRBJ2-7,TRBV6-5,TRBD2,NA,TGTGCCAGCAGTTACTCCGGGACTAGCGGGTTCTACGAGCAGTACTTC,CASSYSGTSGFYEQYF
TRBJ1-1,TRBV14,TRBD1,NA,TGTGCCAGCAGCCCCGGACAGGATTTTTCAGCTTTCTTT,CASSPGQDFSAFF
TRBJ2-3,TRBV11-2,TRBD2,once,TGTGCCAGCAGCGCTGGCGGGAGTCCCACAGATACGCAGTATTTT,CASSAGGSPTDTQYF
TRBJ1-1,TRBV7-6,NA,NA,TGTGCCAGCAGCTTAGCGCACTCCGGGAAGAACACTGAAGCTTTCTTT,CASSLAHSGKNTEAFF
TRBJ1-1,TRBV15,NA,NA,TGTGCCACCAGCAGAGCGGGCAGGGCGGACACTGAAGCTTTCTTT,CATSRAGRADTEAFF
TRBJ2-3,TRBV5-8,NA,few,TGTGCCAGCAGCATTCACAGGAACTCAGATACGCAGTATTTT,CASSIHRNSDTQYF
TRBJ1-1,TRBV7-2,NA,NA,TGTGCCAGCACCTTTAAGGAGATCGGGAACACTGAAGCTTTCTTT,CASTFKEIGNTEAFF
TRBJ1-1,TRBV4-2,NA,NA,TGTGCCAGCAGCCAAGAAGTCGGGACACGTGAAGCTTTCTTT,CASSQEVGTREAFF
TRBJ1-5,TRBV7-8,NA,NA,TGTGCCAGCAGCTTAGCTCCTTTTAATCAGCCCCAGCATTTT,CASSLAPFNQPQHF
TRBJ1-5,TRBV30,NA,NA,TGTGCCTGGAGTGTACAAGTAGGGGGTCCCCTCCGGCCCCAGCATTTT,CAWSVQVGGPLRPQHF
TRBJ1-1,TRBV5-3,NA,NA,TGTGCCAGAAGCTTCCCTGGGGGGGCAGGGATAGTCGGAACTGAAGCTTTCTTT,CARSFPGGAGIVGTEAFF
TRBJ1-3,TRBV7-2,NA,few,TGTGCCAGCAGCCCCCCGGGGGGCTCTGGAAACACCATATATTTT,CASSPPGGSGNTIYF
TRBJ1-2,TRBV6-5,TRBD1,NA,TGTGCCAGCGGATACCCGACAGGGGGCTACGGTGGCTACACCTTC,CASGYPTGGYGGYTF
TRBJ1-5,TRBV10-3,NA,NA,TGTGCCATCAGCCTACGTGGGGGCGAGGGGCAGCCCCAGCATTTT,CAISLRGGEGQPQHF
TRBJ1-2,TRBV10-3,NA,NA,TGTGCCATCAGTGAGGGCAGCGTAAATGGCTACACCTTC,CAISEGSVNGYTF
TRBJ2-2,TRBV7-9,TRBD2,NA,TGTGCCAGCAGCTTGGGCATCGCTGGACTAGTTACCGGGGAGCTGTTTTTT,CASSLGIAGLVTGELFF
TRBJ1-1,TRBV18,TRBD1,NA,TGTGCCAGCTCACCCAACAGGGGGCAGAACACTGAAGCTTTCTTT,CASSPNRGQNTEAFF
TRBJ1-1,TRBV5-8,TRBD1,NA,TGTGCCAGCAGCGCGGACAGGGGGAACACTGAAGCTTTCTTT,CASSADRGNTEAFF
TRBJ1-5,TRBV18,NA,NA,TGTGCCAGCTCACCGAATGGACGGGCAACAGGGCCCCAGCATTTT,CASSPNGRATGPQHF
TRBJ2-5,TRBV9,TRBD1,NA,TGTGCCAGCAGCGAAACAGGGGGTAGTCAAGAGACCCAGTACTTC,CASSETGGSQETQYF
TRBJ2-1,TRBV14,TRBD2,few,TGTGCCAGCAGCCCTCAAAGGCGGGGGGGGGATCATGAGCAGTTCTTC,CASSPQRRGGDHEQFF